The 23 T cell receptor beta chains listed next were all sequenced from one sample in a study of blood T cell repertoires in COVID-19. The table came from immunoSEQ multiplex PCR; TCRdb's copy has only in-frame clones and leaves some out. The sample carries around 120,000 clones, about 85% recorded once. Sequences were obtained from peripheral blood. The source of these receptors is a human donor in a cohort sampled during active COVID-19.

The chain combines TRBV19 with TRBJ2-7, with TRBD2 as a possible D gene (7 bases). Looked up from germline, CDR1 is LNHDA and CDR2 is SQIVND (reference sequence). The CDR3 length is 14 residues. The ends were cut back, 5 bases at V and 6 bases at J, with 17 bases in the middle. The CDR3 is CASSEGQWEGEQYF. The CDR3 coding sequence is TGTGCCAGTAGTGAGGGACAATGGGAGGGCGAGCAGTACTTC.

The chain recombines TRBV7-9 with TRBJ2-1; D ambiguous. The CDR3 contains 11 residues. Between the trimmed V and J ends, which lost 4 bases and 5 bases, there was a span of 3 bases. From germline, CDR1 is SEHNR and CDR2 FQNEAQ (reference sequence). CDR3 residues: CASSSDNEQFF. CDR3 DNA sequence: TGTGCCAGCAGCTCAGACAATGAGCAGTTCTTC.

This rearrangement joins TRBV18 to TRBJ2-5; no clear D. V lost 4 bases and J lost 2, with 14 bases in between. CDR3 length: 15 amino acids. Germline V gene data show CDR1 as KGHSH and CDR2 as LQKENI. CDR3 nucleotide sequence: TGTGCCAGCTCACAGCTATCTAGGTCGCAAGAGACCCAGTACTTC. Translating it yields CASSQLSRSQETQYF. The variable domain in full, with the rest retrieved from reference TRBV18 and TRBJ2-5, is NAGVMQNPRHLVRRRGQEARLRCSPMKGHSHVYWYRQLPEEGLKFMVYLQKENIIDESGMPKERFSAEFPKEGPSILRIQQVVRGDSAAYFCASSQLSRSQETQYFGPGTRLLVL.

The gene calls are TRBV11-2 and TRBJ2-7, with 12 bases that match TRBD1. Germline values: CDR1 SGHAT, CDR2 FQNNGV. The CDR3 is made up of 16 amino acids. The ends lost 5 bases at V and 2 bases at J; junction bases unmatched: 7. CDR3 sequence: CASSRRDRGQPYEQYF. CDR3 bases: TGTGCCAGCAGCCGAAGGGACAGGGGGCAACCCTACGAGCAGTACTTC.

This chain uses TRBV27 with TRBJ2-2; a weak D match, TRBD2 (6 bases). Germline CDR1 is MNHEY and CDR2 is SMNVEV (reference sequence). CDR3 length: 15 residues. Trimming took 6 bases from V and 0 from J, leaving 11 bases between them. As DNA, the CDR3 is TGTGCCAGCAGGGCTAGCGAACCGAACACCGGGGAGCTGTTTTTT. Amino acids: CASRASEPNTGELFF.

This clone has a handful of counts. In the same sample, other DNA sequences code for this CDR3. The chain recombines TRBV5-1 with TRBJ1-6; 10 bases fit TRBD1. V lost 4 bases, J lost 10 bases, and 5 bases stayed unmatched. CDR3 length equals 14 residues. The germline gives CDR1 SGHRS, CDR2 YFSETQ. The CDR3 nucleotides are TGCGCCAGCAGCCCCGGGACAGGGGACTCACCCCTCCACTTT. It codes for CASSPGTGDSPLHF.

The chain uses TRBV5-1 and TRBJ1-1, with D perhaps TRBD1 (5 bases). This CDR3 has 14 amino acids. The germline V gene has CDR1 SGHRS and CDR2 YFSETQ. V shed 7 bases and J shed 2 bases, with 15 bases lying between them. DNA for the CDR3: TGCGCCAGCCAAACGGGGGGTGGAAACACTGAAGCTTTCTTT. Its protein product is CASQTGGGNTEAFF. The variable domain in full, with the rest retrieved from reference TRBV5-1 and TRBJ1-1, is KAGVTQTPRYLIKTRGQQVTLSCSPISGHRSVSWYQQTPGQGLQFLFEYFSETQRNKGNFPGRFSGRQFSNSRSEMNVSTLELGDSALYLCASQTGGGNTEAFFGQGTRLTVV.

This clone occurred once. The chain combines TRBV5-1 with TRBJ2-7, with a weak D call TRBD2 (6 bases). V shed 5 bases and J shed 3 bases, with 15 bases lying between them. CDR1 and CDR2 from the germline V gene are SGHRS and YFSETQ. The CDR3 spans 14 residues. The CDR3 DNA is TGCGCCAGCAGGATAACGGGGGTAAGCTACGAGCAGTACTTC. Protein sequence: CASRITGVSYEQYF.

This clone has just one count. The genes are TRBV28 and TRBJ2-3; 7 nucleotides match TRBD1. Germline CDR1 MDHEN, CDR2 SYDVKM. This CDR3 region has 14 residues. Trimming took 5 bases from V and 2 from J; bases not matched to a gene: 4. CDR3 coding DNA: TGTGCCAGCAGTCCAGGGGGTCACACAGATACGCAGTATTTT. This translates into CASSPGGHTDTQYF.

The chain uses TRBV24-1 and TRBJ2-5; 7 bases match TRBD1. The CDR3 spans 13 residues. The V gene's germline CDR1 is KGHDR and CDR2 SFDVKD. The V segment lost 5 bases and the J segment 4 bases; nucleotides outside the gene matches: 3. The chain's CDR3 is CATSGPGGETQYF. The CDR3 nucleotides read TGTGCCACCAGTGGTCCAGGGGGAGAGACCCAGTACTTC.

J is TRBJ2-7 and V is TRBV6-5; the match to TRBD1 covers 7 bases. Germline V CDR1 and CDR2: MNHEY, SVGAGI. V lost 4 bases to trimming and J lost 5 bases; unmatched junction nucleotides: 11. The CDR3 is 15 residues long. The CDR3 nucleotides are TGTGCCAGCAGTTCTTCCTTCCTACAGGGGAACGAGCAGTACTTC. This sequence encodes CASSSSFLQGNEQYF.

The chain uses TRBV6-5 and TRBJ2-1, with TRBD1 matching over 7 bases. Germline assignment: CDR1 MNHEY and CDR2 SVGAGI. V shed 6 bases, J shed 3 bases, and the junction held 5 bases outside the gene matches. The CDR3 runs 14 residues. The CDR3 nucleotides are TGTGCCAGCAGCCGGGACAGACTCTACAATGAGCAGTTCTTC. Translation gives CASSRDRLYNEQFF.

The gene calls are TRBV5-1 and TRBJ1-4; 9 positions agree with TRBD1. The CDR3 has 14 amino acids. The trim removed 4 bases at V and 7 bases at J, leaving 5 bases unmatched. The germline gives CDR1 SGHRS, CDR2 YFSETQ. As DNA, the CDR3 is TGCGCCAGCAGCATACAGGGGGCGGGTGAAAAACTGTTTTTT. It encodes CASSIQGAGEKLFF.

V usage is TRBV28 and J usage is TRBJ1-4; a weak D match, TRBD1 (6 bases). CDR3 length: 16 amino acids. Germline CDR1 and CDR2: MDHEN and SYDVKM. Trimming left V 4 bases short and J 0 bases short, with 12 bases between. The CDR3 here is CASSSKYRATNEKLFF. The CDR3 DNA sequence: TGTGCCAGCAGTTCAAAATACAGGGCAACTAATGAAAAACTGTTTTTT.

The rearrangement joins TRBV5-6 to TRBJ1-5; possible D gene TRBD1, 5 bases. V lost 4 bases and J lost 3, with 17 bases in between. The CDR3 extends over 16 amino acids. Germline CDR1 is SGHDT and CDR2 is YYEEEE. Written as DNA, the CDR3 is TGTGCCAGCAGCCTCCTCGGCGGACAAGACAATCAGCCCCAGCATTTT. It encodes CASSLLGGQDNQPQHF.

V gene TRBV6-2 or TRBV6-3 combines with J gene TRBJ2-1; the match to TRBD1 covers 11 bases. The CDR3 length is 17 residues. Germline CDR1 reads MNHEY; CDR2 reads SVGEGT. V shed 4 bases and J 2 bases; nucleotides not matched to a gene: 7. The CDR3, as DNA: TGTGCCAGCAGTTCCGTCCCGGGACAGGGGGCCTACAATGAGCAGTTCTTC. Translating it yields CASSSVPGQGAYNEQFF.

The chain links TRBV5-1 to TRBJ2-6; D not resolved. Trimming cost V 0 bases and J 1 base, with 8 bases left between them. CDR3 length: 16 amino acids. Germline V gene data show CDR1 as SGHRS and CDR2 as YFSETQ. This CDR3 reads CASSLARVSGANVLTF. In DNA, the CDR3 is TGCGCCAGCAGCTTGGCCCGAGTGTCTGGGGCCAACGTCCTGACTTTC.

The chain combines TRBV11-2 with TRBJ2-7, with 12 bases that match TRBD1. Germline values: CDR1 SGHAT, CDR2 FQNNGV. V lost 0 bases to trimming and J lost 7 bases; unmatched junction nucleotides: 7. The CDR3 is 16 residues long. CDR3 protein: CASSLELGTGGREQYF. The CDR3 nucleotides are TGTGCCAGCAGCTTAGAGCTCGGGACAGGGGGCAGGGAGCAGTACTTC.

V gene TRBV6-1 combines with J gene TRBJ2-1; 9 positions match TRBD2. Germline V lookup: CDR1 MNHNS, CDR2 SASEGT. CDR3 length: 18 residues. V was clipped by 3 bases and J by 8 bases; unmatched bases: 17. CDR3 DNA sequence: TGTGCCAGCAGTGAGGAGAGGACTAGCGTAATTAGGGGGGATGAGCAGTTCTTC. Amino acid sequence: CASSEERTSVIRGDEQFF.

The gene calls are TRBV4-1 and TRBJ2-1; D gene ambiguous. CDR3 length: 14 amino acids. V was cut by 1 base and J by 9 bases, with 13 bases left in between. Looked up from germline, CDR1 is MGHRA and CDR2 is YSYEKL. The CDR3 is CASSQAYSEREQFF. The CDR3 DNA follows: TGCGCCAGCAGCCAAGCCTACTCCGAGCGTGAGCAGTTCTTC.

As DNA, the CDR3 is TGCGCCAGCAGCTTGGGACAGGGGGCGGTCGGAAACACCATATATTTT. Translating gives CASSLGQGAVGNTIYF. The chain employs TRBV5-1 and TRBJ1-3; the match to TRBD1 covers 10 bases. Germline trimming cut 0 bases from V and 4 bases from J; bases unmatched to any gene: 4. Looked up from germline, CDR1 is SGHRS and CDR2 is YFSETQ. The CDR3 is made up of 16 amino acids. The complete variable domain, with remaining parts taken from reference TRBV5-1 and TRBJ1-3, reads KAGVTQTPRYLIKTRGQQVTLSCSPISGHRSVSWYQQTPGQGLQFLFEYFSETQRNKGNFPGRFSGRQFSNSRSEMNVSTLELGDSALYLCASSLGQGAVGNTIYFGEGSWLTVV.

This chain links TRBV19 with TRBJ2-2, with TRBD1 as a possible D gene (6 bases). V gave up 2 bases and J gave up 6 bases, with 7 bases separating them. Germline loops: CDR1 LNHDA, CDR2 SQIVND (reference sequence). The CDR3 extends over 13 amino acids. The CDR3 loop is CASSISGAGELFF. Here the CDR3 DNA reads TGTGCCAGTAGTATATCAGGGGCCGGGGAGCTGTTTTTT. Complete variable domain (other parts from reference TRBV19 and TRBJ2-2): DGGITQSPKYLFRKEGQNVTLSCEQNLNHDAMYWYRQDPGQGLRLIYYSQIVNDFQKGDIAEGYSVSREKKESFPLTVTSAQKNPTAFYLCASSISGAGELFFGEGSRLTVL.

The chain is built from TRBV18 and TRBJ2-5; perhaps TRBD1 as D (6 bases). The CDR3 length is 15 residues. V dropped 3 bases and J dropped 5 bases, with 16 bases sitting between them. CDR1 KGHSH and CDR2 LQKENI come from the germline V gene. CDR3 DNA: TGTGCCAGCTCACCCCCCAGCAGGGGCTCCGAGACCCAGTACTTC. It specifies CASSPPSRGSETQYF. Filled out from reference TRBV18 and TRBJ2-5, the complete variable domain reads NAGVMQNPRHLVRRRGQEARLRCSPMKGHSHVYWYRQLPEEGLKFMVYLQKENIIDESGMPKERFSAEFPKEGPSILRIQQVVRGDSAAYFCASSPPSRGSETQYFGPGTRLLVL.